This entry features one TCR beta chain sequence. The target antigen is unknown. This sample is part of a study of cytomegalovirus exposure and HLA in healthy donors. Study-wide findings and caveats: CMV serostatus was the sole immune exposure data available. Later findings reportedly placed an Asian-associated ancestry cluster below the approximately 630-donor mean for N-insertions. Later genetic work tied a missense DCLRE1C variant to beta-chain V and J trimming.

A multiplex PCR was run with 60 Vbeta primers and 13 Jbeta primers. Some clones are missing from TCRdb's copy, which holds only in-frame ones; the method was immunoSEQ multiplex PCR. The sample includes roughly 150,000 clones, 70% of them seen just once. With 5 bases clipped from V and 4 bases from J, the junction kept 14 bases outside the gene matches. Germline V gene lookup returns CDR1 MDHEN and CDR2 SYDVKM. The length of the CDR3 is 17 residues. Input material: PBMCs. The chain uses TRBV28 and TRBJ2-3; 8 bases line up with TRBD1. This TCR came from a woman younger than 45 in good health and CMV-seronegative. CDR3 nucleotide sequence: TGTGCCAGCAGTCCCCCCTTGACAGGGGTACACCCAGATACGCAGTATTTT. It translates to CASSPPLTGVHPDTQYF.